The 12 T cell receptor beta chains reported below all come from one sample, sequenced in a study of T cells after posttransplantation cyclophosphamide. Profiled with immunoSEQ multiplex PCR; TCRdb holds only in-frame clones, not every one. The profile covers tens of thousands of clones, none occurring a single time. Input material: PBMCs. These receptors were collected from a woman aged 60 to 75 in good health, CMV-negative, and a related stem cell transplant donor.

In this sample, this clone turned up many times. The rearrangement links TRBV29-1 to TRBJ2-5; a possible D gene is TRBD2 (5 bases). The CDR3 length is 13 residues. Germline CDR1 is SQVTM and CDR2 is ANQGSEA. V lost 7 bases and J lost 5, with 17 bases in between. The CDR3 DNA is TGCAGCGGTCGGGGTCTAAGTCAGGAGACCCAGTACTTC. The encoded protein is CSGRGLSQETQYF.

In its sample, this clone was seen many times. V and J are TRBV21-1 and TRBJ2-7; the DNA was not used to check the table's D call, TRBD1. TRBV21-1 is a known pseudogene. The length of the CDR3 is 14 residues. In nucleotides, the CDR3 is TGTGCCAGCAGCAAGAATTCGGACAGGGACGAGCAGTACTTC. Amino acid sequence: CASSKNSDRDEQYF.

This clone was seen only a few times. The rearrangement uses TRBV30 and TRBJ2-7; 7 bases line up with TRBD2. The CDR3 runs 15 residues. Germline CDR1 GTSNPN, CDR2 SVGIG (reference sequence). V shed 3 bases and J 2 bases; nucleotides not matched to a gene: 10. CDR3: CAWSHLAGAPYEQYF. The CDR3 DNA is TGTGCCTGGAGCCACCTGGCGGGAGCCCCCTACGAGCAGTACTTC.

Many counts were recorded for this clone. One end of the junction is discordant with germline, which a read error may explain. The CDR3 is CTSSKGGTGTGNTIYF. The CDR3 coding sequence is TGCACCAGCAGCAAAGGGGGAACAGGGACTGGAAACACCATATATTTT. The V gene is TRBV5-1, the J gene TRBJ1-3; D may be TRBD1 (6 bases). The CDR3 has 16 amino acids. Germline V lookup: CDR1 SGHRS, CDR2 YFSETQ. Supplemented by reference TRBV5-1 and TRBJ1-3, the full variable domain reads KAGVTQTPRYLIKTRGQQVTLSCSPISGHRSVSWYQQTPGQGLQFLFEYFSETQRNKGNFPGRFSGRQFSNSRSEMNVSTLELGDSALYLCTSSKGGTGTGNTIYFGEGSWLTVV.

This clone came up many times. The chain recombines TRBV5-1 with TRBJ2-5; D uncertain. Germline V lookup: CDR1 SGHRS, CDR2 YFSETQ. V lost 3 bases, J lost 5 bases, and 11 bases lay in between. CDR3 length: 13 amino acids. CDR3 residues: CASSSIIGETQYF. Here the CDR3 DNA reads TGCGCCAGCAGCTCAATCATTGGCGAGACCCAGTACTTC. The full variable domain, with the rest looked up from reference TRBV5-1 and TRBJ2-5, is KAGVTQTPRYLIKTRGQQVTLSCSPISGHRSVSWYQQTPGQGLQFLFEYFSETQRNKGNFPGRFSGRQFSNSRSEMNVSTLELGDSALYLCASSSIIGETQYFGPGTRLLVL.

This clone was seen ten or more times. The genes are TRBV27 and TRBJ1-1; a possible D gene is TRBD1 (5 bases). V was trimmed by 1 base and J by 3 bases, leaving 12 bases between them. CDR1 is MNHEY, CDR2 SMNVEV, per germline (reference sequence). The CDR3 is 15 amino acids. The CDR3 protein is CASSLWAGVDTEAFF. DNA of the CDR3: TGTGCCAGCAGTTTATGGGCGGGGGTTGACACTGAAGCTTTCTTT.

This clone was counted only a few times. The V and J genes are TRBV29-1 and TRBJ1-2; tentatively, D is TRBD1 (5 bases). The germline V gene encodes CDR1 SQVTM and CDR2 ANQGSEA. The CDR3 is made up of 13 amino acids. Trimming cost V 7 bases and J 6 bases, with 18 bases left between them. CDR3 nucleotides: TGCAGCGGCGCGGGACTTGCGGGGAATGGCTACACCTTC. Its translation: CSGAGLAGNGYTF.

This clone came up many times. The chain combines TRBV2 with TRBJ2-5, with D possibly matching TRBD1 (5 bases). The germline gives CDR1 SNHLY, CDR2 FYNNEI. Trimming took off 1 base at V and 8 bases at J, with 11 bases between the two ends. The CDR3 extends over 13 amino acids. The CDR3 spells CASSEGTGDTQYF. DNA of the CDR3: TGTGCCAGCAGTGAAGGTACAGGTGACACCCAGTACTTC.

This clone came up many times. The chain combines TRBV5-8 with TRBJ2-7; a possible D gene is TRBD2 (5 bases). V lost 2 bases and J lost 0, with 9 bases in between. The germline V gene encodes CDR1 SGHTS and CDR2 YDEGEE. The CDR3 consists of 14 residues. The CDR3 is CASSFRAASYEQYF. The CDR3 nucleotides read TGTGCCAGCAGCTTTAGAGCGGCCTCCTACGAGCAGTACTTC. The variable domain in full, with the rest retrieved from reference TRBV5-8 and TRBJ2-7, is EAGVTQSPTHLIKTRGQQATLRCSPISGHTSVYWYQQALGLGLQFLLWYDEGEERNRGNFPPRFSGRQFPNYSSELNVNALELEDSALYLCASSFRAASYEQYFGPGTRLTVT.

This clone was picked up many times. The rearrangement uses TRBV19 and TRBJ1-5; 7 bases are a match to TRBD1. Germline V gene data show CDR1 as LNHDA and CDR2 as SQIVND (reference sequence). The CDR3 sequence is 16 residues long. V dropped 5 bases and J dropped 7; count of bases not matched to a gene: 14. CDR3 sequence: CASSPRQGSLRQPQHF. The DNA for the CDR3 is TGTGCCAGTAGTCCCCGACAGGGCTCGTTAAGGCAGCCCCAGCATTTT.

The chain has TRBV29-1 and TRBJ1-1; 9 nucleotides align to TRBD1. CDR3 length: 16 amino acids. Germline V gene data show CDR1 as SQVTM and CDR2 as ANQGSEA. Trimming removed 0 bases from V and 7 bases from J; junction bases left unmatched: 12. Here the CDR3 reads CSVEDRTGVSSGEAFF. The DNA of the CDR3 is TGCAGCGTTGAAGACAGGACAGGGGTCTCCTCGGGTGAAGCTTTCTTT.

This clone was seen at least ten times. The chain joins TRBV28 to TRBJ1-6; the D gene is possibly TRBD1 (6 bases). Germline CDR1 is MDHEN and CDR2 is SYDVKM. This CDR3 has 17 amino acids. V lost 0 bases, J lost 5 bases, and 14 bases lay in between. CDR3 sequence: CASSLWSSGVNNSPLHF. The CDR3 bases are TGTGCCAGCAGTTTATGGAGTTCAGGGGTAAATAATTCACCCCTCCACTTT.